This T cell receptor (beta chain) was recorded in a study of blood T cell repertoires in COVID-19. Study background: PBMCs, B-cell-depleted T cells, or T cells provided the cDNA or gDNA that made up the material.

Study members were between roughly 18 and 89 years old and lived in approximately 25 US regions. The repertoire was sequenced with immunoSEQ multiplex PCR; TCRdb's copy has only in-frame clones and lacks some. The sample lists about 200,000 clones, 70% to 90% seen once, with 3.5% to 4.5% in the top ten. Trimming shortened V by 3 bases and J by 7 bases, and 13 bases separated the two germline ends. Germline V gene data show CDR1 as WSHSY and CDR2 as SAAADI. The CDR3 consists of 14 residues. The sequence derives from a woman aged 40 to 50 with acute COVID-19. Specimen: PBMCs or T cells enriched from blood (not recorded which). This chain connects TRBV10-2 to TRBJ2-1, with a weak D call TRBD1 (6 bases). The CDR3 DNA is TGCGCCAGCAGTGATTGGGGGCTCGGGAATGAGCAGTTCTTC. Amino acid sequence: CASSDWGLGNEQFF.